This TCR beta chain was recorded in a study of T cells in Graves' hyperthyroidism and ophthalmopathy. This CDR3 region has 17 residues. Germline CDR1 and CDR2: MDHEN and SYDVKM. Trimming left V 7 bases short and J 0 bases short, with 19 bases between. RNA transcripts gave rise to amplified TCR beta CDR3 regions. A first-round RT-PCR of the TCR CDR3 used the HTBI primer set. MiXCR was run by TCRdb on the multiplex PCR reads, yielding one entry per CDR3 protein. This sample has over 200,000 distinct CDR3 sequences, with roughly a sixth found just once. This clonotype was counted ten times or more. Sequenced: blood. The receptor was isolated from a man in his fifties with Graves' hyperthyroidism. The chain carries TRBV28 and TRBJ2-4; D may be TRBD2 (6 bases). The CDR3 nucleotides are TGTGCCAGCACGGGGGTGTGGTACAGCCTAGCCAAAAACATTCAGTACTTC. It codes for CASTGVWYSLAKNIQYF.